The 24 T cell receptor beta chains listed next were all sequenced from one sample in a study of regulatory T cells in long-lasting Graves disease. Time point specified: newly diagnosed GD, antithyroid drugs for less than 3 months. Making the TCR library involved RNA that had been extracted from PBMCs. The TCR beta library used iRepertoire HTBI primers with Arm-PCR amplification of CDR3. In TCRdb, the multiplex PCR reads were re-called with MiXCR into one record per CDR3 protein. The profile shows about 350,000 distinct CDR3 sequences, over 15% of them singletons. The sample also formed part of further work on T cells in Graves' hyperthyroidism and ophthalmopathy.

The sequencing here drew on peripheral blood mononuclear cells (PBMCs), taken at new diagnosis, from a patient treated with antithyroid drugs. The receptors derive from a man in his forties with Graves disease.

This clonotype was counted at least ten times. The genes are TRBV29-1 and TRBJ1-1, with D perhaps TRBD1 (6 bases). Germline V gene lookup returns CDR1 SQVTM and CDR2 ANQGSEA. The CDR3 has 13 amino acids. The germline V and J ends were trimmed by 3 bases and 4 bases, with 12 bases remaining between them. The CDR3 DNA reads as TGCAGCGTTGACCGAGGGGGTGGCACTGAAGCTTTCTTT. This sequence encodes CSVDRGGGTEAFF.

The CDR3 DNA is TGTGCCAGCAGCCAGGGGGGGGGGGGCCAGGAGACCCAGTACTTC. Translating it yields CASSQGGGGQETQYF. The gene calls are TRBV28 and TRBJ2-5; perhaps D is TRBD1 or TRBD2 (7 bases each). The V gene's germline CDR1 is MDHEN and CDR2 SYDVKM. The CDR3 runs 15 residues. V was pared by 6 bases and J by 5 bases, with 19 bases between.

This clonotype was seen ten or more times. V is TRBV28 and J is TRBJ2-5; the match to TRBD1 covers 10 bases. CDR1 and CDR2 from the germline V gene are MDHEN and SYDVKM. V lost 1 base, J lost 4 bases, and 6 bases stayed unmatched. The CDR3 extends over 16 amino acids. DNA for the CDR3: TGTGCCAGCAGTTTATCTCGGACAGGGGGAGGAGAGACCCAGTACTTC. Translated: CASSLSRTGGGETQYF.

This clonotype was found many times. The chain joins TRBV20-1 to TRBJ2-3, with 10 bases aligning to TRBD2. Germline trimming cut 0 bases from V and 6 bases from J; bases unmatched to any gene: 6. CDR1 is DFQATT and CDR2 is SNEGSKA in the germline V gene (reference sequence). The CDR3 has 15 amino acids. The DNA for the CDR3 is TGCAGTGCTAGAGATCCCGCTAGCGGGGGTGATACGCAGTATTTT. Translating gives CSARDPASGGDTQYF.

The rearrangement uses TRBV15 and TRBJ2-2, with a possible D match to TRBD2 (6 bases). The CDR3 loop spans 17 amino acids. V shed 0 bases and J shed 0 bases, with 11 bases lying between them. The germline CDR1 and CDR2 sequences are LNHNV and YYDKDF (reference sequence). The CDR3 sequence: CATSRDLGGTNTGELFF. CDR3 in DNA: TGTGCCACCAGCAGAGATCTCGGAGGGACGAACACCGGGGAGCTGTTTTTT.

There are many counts of this clonotype. V gene TRBV7-2 combines with J gene TRBJ1-6; TRBD1 matches at 8 bases. The CDR3 contains 14 residues. J lost 14 bases, V lost 4 bases, and 10 bases had no gene match. Germline-derived CDR1 and CDR2 are SGHTA and FQGNSA. CDR3 DNA: TGTGCCAGCAGCTCGACAGGGGTCCCCTTAGCCCTCCACTTT. Translated: CASSSTGVPLALHF.

The chain carries TRBV28 and TRBJ1-3; D is perhaps TRBD1 (6 bases). The CDR3 runs 16 residues. The germline CDR1 and CDR2 sequences are MDHEN and SYDVKM. Trimming shortened V by 2 bases and J by 4 bases, and 15 bases separated the two germline ends. The CDR3 protein is CASSLGGALSGNTIYF. DNA for the CDR3: TGTGCCAGCAGTTTAGGGGGCGCGTTATCAGGAAACACCATATATTTT.

This clonotype was counted ten times or more. This chain uses TRBV30 with TRBJ1-1; D is ambiguous. The CDR3 is made up of 12 amino acids. V was pared by 3 bases and J by 7 bases, with 12 bases between. The V gene's germline CDR1 is GTSNPN and CDR2 SVGIG (reference sequence). CDR3 sequence reads: CAWSIMGFEAFF. The CDR3, as DNA: TGTGCCTGGAGCATCATGGGGTTTGAAGCTTTCTTT.

This chain joins TRBV25-1 and TRBJ2-3; D is ambiguous. V lost 3 bases, J lost 0 bases, and 13 bases lay in between. The CDR3 is 16 residues long. The V gene's germline CDR1 is MGHDK and CDR2 SYGVNS. In DNA, the CDR3 is TGTGCCAGCAGTGAGCAGACCGGACCGAGCACAGATACGCAGTATTTT. Residues: CASSEQTGPSTDTQYF.

At least ten counts were recorded for this clonotype. The chain couples TRBV11-3 to TRBJ1-4; no reliable D call. With 5 bases removed from V and 3 bases from J, the gap between germline ends came to 19 bases. This CDR3 is 17 amino acids long. From germline, CDR1 is SGHNT and CDR2 YENEEA. CDR3: CASSPKRPKGANEKLFF. CDR3 coding DNA: TGTGCCAGCAGCCCCAAAAGGCCAAAAGGAGCTAATGAAAAACTGTTTTTT.

This clonotype was observed a few times. This chain links TRBV9 with TRBJ1-1; D remains ambiguous. CDR3 size: 13 residues. V lost 4 bases, J lost 4 bases, and 11 bases lay in between. Germline V gene sequence: CDR1 SGDLS, CDR2 YYNGEE. CDR3 in DNA: TGTGCCAGCAGCTCCCTAGAAGGCACTGAAGCTTTCTTT. It yields the protein CASSSLEGTEAFF.

Turning to this clonotype: A much larger clone differs by one base, so this may be a read error. The chain carries TRBV7-9 and TRBJ1-1; TRBD1 matches at 7 bases. Per germline, CDR1 SEHNR and CDR2 FQNEAQ (reference sequence). CDR3 length: 15 amino acids. Germline trimming cut 3 bases from V and 3 bases from J; bases unmatched to any gene: 7. In DNA, the CDR3 is TGTGCCAGCAGCTTGGATGCAGGGGGGTACACTGAAGCTTTCTTT. The encoded protein is CASSLDAGGYTEAFF.

This clonotype occurred a few times. The chain links TRBV28 to TRBJ1-5; D is unclear. The CDR3 is made up of 13 amino acids. The germline V gene encodes CDR1 MDHEN and CDR2 SYDVKM. Trimming stripped 5 bases from V and 4 bases from J, with 9 bases between. CDR3 region: CASSTVINQPQHF. The CDR3 DNA follows: TGTGCCAGCAGTACCGTAATTAATCAGCCCCAGCATTTT.

This rearrangement joins TRBV2 to TRBJ2-2; possibly TRBD1 for D (5 bases). This CDR3 has 13 residues. V was clipped by 3 bases and J by 6 bases, with 8 bases between them. Germline loops: CDR1 SNHLY, CDR2 FYNNEI. The CDR3 loop reads CASSDPRAGELFF. As DNA, the CDR3 is TGTGCCAGCAGTGACCCCAGGGCCGGGGAGCTGTTTTTT.

This clonotype was detected ten times or more. The rearrangement links TRBV28 to TRBJ1-4; D is perhaps TRBD1 (6 bases). The V gene lost 3 bases and the J gene lost 8 bases, with 16 bases spanning the gap. CDR3 length: 15 residues. CDR1 MDHEN and CDR2 SYDVKM come from the germline V gene. The CDR3 coding sequence is TGTGCCAGCAGTTTCCATGAAGGGGGGAAAGAAAAACTGTTTTTT. It yields the protein CASSFHEGGKEKLFF.

V usage is TRBV20-1 and J usage is TRBJ1-6; D remains unclear. CDR1 and CDR2 from the germline V gene are DFQATT and SNEGSKA (reference sequence). This CDR3 is built from 12 residues. V lost 7 bases and J lost 4, with 8 bases in between. CDR3 nucleotide sequence: TGCAGTGTTCTGCAGTATAATTCACCCCTCCACTTT. This codes for CSVLQYNSPLHF.

This clonotype was observed a handful of times. The rearrangement links TRBV7-2 to TRBJ1-4; 8 bases agree with TRBD1. The trim removed 4 bases at V and 7 bases at J, leaving 8 bases unmatched. The length of the CDR3 is 15 residues. CDR1 is SGHTA, CDR2 FQGNSA, per germline. The CDR3 protein is CASSSQGAGAEKLFF. The CDR3 region has the DNA TGTGCCAGCAGCTCCCAGGGGGCGGGGGCTGAAAAACTGTTTTTT.

This clonotype was found a few times. V gene TRBV20-1 combines with J gene TRBJ2-5, with 8 bases that match TRBD2. Germline trimming cut 3 bases from V and 2 bases from J; bases unmatched to any gene: 5. The length of the CDR3 is 14 residues. Germline lookup yields CDR1 DFQATT and CDR2 SNEGSKA (reference sequence). CDR3 region: CSASGGAGQETQYF. The CDR3 DNA is TGCAGTGCTAGCGGGGGGGCGGGGCAAGAGACCCAGTACTTC.

This clonotype has ten or more counts. V is TRBV18 and J is TRBJ1-1; the match to TRBD1 covers 7 bases. The CDR3 is 13 residues long. The V gene end was trimmed by 5 bases and the J gene end by 4 bases; junction bases not matched to a gene: 4. Germline values: CDR1 KGHSH, CDR2 LQKENI. CDR3 loop: CASSVQGRTEAFF. The CDR3 nucleotides are TGTGCCAGCTCAGTACAGGGGCGCACTGAAGCTTTCTTT.

This clonotype was seen at least ten times. V is TRBV12-3 or TRBV12-4 and J is TRBJ2-5, with D possibly TRBD2 on 5 matching bases. V dropped 6 bases and J dropped 3 bases, with 11 bases sitting between them. The length of the CDR3 is 13 residues. CDR3: CASSYPLEETQYF. The DNA for the CDR3 is TGTGCCAGCAGCTACCCACTAGAAGAGACCCAGTACTTC.

In this sample, this clonotype turned up many times. The J gene is TRBJ2-5, the V gene TRBV12-3 or TRBV12-4; the D gene is possibly TRBD2 (6 bases). The CDR3 is made up of 13 amino acids. V lost 2 bases and J 3 bases, leaving 7 bases between the germline ends. As DNA, the CDR3 is TGTGCCAGCAGTTTATGGGGGGAAGAGACCCAGTACTTC. It translates to CASSLWGEETQYF.

This clonotype was recorded a few times. The rearrangement links TRBV5-1 to TRBJ2-1, with D unclear. V lost 0 bases, J lost 2 bases, and 12 bases lay in between. CDR1 is SGHRS and CDR2 is YFSETQ in the germline V gene. The CDR3 consists of 16 residues. The CDR3 nucleotides are TGCGCCAGCAGCTTGGGGTTCGTGCTTACCTACAATGAGCAGTTCTTC. Translated, it gives CASSLGFVLTYNEQFF.

This clonotype was found many times. The rearrangement joins TRBV7-2 to TRBJ2-5; 9 nucleotides align to TRBD2. Germline loops: CDR1 SGHTA, CDR2 FQGNSA. CDR3 size: 16 residues. V trimming: 5 bases; J trimming: 0 bases; junction bases outside the gene matches: 7. The CDR3 loop is CASSRVAGVNQETQYF. CDR3 bases: TGTGCCAGCAGCCGAGTAGCGGGGGTTAACCAAGAGACCCAGTACTTC.

In its sample, this clonotype was seen many times. The chain recombines TRBV18 with TRBJ2-7, with D tentatively TRBD1 (6 bases). Germline CDR1 and CDR2: KGHSH and LQKENI. The CDR3 sequence is 13 residues long. The V end was cut by 4 bases, the J end by 5 bases, with 12 bases between. The CDR3 loop is CASSRQARNEQYF. The CDR3 nucleotides are TGTGCCAGCTCACGACAGGCGCGCAACGAGCAGTACTTC.